The entry below gives a single TCR beta chain sequence along with its context. This CDR3 comprises 15 residues. The germline V and J ends were trimmed by 1 base and 0 bases, with 7 bases remaining between them. Germline V gene lookup returns CDR1 LNHDA and CDR2 SQIVND (reference sequence). This sample was included in a study of blood T cell repertoires in COVID-19. The overall study: T cells, B-cell-depleted T cells, or PBMCs supplied cDNA or gDNA.

The method was immunoSEQ multiplex PCR; TCRdb's version includes in-frame clones alone and lacks a portion of them. The sample comprises about 200,000 clones, 70% to 90% of which are singletons, and 15% to 20% rests with the top ten. Enrolled during active infection, Seattle patients were then followed longitudinally. The rearrangement links TRBV19 to TRBJ1-3; D remains unclear. This sequence was found in a middle-aged man with COVID-19, enrolled during active disease. Specimen: peripheral blood. The CDR3 coding sequence is TGTGCCAGTAGTATAGCTGGCAGCTCTGGAAACACCATATATTTT. The encoded protein is CASSIAGSSGNTIYF.